A selection of T cell receptor beta chains follows, all from one sample in a study of blood T cell repertoires in COVID-19. TCRdb keeps only in-frame clones here, not all; method: immunoSEQ multiplex PCR. The sample has 90,000 to 120,000 clones; about 89% are singletons. The material sequenced was peripheral blood. The receptors stem from a young woman with acute or convalescent COVID-19. CDR3s include the opening cysteine and the closing phenylalanine or tryptophan. Fields, in order: V gene, clone size, J gene, D gene, CDR3 protein, CDR3 DNA. A D gene is named only where the DNA matches it firmly. Clone sizes are given selectively: once, few, many, or a class where the clone is expanded.

V: TRBV28
size: NA
J: TRBJ2-7
D: TRBD2
CDR3: CASSPGLGRPYEQYF
DNA: TGTGCCAGCAGTCCGGGACTAGGCAGGCCCTACGAGCAGTACTTC

V: TRBV5-1
size: NA
J: TRBJ1-1
D: NA
CDR3: CASSLSAGSTEAFF
DNA: TGCGCCAGCAGCCTGAGCGCAGGGTCCACTGAAGCTTTCTTT

V: TRBV25-1
size: once
J: TRBJ2-2
D: TRBD1
CDR3: CASTTGTGAFTGELFF
DNA: TGTGCCAGCACCACGGGGACAGGGGCCTTCACCGGGGAGCTGTTTTTT

V: TRBV21-1
size: NA
J: TRBJ2-7
D: NA
CDR3: CASSKTGGASYEQYF
DNA: TGTGCCAGCAGCAAAACAGGGGGTGCGTCCTACGAGCAGTACTTC

V: TRBV2
size: few
J: TRBJ1-5
D: NA
CDR3: CASRRFRESNQPQHF
DNA: TGTGCCAGCAGGCGCTTCAGGGAAAGCAATCAGCCCCAGCATTTT

V: TRBV5-4
size: NA
J: TRBJ2-5
D: NA
CDR3: CASSLRQGQETQYF
DNA: TGTGCCAGCAGCTTGAGGCAGGGGCAAGAGACCCAGTACTTC

V: TRBV7-6
size: NA
J: TRBJ1-2
D: NA
CDR3: CASSLDGRGEGGYTF
DNA: TGTGCCAGCAGCTTAGACGGCCGGGGGGAAGGCGGCTACACCTTC

V: TRBV28
size: NA
J: TRBJ1-1
D: NA
CDR3: CASSETGRGGPEAFF
DNA: TGTGCCAGCAGTGAGACGGGACGGGGGGGTCCGGAAGCTTTCTTT

V: TRBV4-3
size: few
J: TRBJ2-7
D: TRBD1
CDR3: CASSQDLVRTGIIDEQYF
DNA: TGCGCCAGCAGCCAAGATCTGGTACGGACAGGGATTATCGACGAGCAGTACTTC

V: TRBV5-6
size: NA
J: TRBJ1-5
D: NA
CDR3: CASSLSSEYSNQPQHF
DNA: TGTGCCAGCAGCTTGTCGTCAGAATATAGCAATCAGCCCCAGCATTTT

V: TRBV5-8
size: NA
J: TRBJ1-1
D: NA
CDR3: CASRMGTRGLNTEAFF
DNA: TGTGCCAGCAGAATGGGAACGCGAGGGCTGAACACTGAAGCTTTCTTT

V: TRBV7-9
size: NA
J: TRBJ1-4
D: TRBD1
CDR3: CASAIDRVEKLFF
DNA: TGTGCCAGCGCTATAGACAGGGTTGAAAAACTGTTTTTT

V: TRBV10-2
size: NA
J: TRBJ2-3
D: NA
CDR3: CASSESWGLDTDTQYF
DNA: TGCGCCAGCAGTGAGTCGTGGGGCCTGGACACAGATACGCAGTATTTT

V: TRBV27
size: NA
J: TRBJ2-3
D: NA
CDR3: CASSLVGADTQYF
DNA: TGTGCCAGCAGTTTAGTCGGAGCAGATACGCAGTATTTT

V: TRBV28
size: NA
J: TRBJ1-5
D: NA
CDR3: CASSLGRGWGQPQHF
DNA: TGTGCCAGCAGTTTGGGGAGGGGTTGGGGTCAGCCCCAGCATTTT

V: TRBV18
size: NA
J: TRBJ2-1
D: TRBD2
CDR3: CASSAPLAGVMNEQFF
DNA: TGTGCCAGCTCAGCCCCACTAGCGGGAGTGATGAATGAGCAGTTCTTC

V: TRBV6-5
size: NA
J: TRBJ1-3
D: NA
CDR3: CASRTNRNSGNTIYF
DNA: TGTGCCAGCAGAACTAACAGGAACTCTGGAAACACCATATATTTT

V: TRBV24-1
size: once
J: TRBJ1-6
D: NA
CDR3: CATSDFWGPSSYNSPLHF
DNA: TGTGCCACCAGTGATTTCTGGGGGCCCAGCTCCTATAATTCACCCCTCCACTTT

V: TRBV4-1
size: few
J: TRBJ1-2
D: TRBD1
CDR3: CASSQVGTGGDYGYTF
DNA: TGCGCCAGCAGCCAAGTTGGAACAGGGGGCGACTATGGCTACACCTTC

V: TRBV5-4
size: NA
J: TRBJ1-2
D: NA
CDR3: CASSLVGGGPGYTF
DNA: TGTGCCAGCAGCTTGGTTGGTGGGGGCCCTGGCTACACCTTC

V: TRBV19
size: NA
J: TRBJ1-6
D: NA
CDR3: CATTGTYNSPLHF
DNA: TGTGCCACAACAGGAACCTATAATTCACCCCTCCACTTT

V: TRBV28
size: NA
J: TRBJ1-2
D: NA
CDR3: CASSLLLYGYTF
DNA: TGTGCCAGCAGTTTACTTCTCTATGGCTACACCTTC

V: TRBV28
size: NA
J: TRBJ1-5
D: NA
CDR3: CASSFASGGSNQPQHF
DNA: TGTGCCAGCAGTTTCGCGTCGGGAGGTAGCAATCAGCCCCAGCATTTT

V: TRBV7-6
size: NA
J: TRBJ1-3
D: TRBD1
CDR3: CTSSPRGQGARGNTIYF
DNA: TGTACCAGCAGCCCTCGAGGACAGGGGGCTAGAGGAAACACCATATATTTT

V: TRBV28
size: NA
J: TRBJ2-7
D: TRBD2
CDR3: CASCPSGSEQYF
DNA: TGTGCCAGCTGCCCTAGCGGGTCGGAGCAGTACTTC

V: TRBV4-3
size: NA
J: TRBJ2-1
D: NA
CDR3: CASSQEGSGAYNEQFF
DNA: TGCGCCAGCAGCCAAGAGGGGAGCGGAGCCTACAATGAGCAGTTCTTC

V: TRBV2
size: NA
J: TRBJ1-1
D: NA
CDR3: CASNEGQTPNTEAFF
DNA: TGTGCCAGCAACGAAGGACAGACCCCGAACACTGAAGCTTTCTTT

V: TRBV7-2
size: NA
J: TRBJ2-3
D: TRBD2
CDR3: CASSLGRRGVFREGAQYF
DNA: TGTGCCAGCAGCTTAGGAAGGCGGGGGGTCTTCCGGGAGGGAGCGCAGTATTTT

V: TRBV7-9
size: NA
J: TRBJ2-2
D: TRBD1
CDR3: CASSGSDRGISGGELFF
DNA: TGTGCCAGCAGCGGATCCGACAGGGGAATTTCAGGCGGGGAGCTGTTTTTT

V: TRBV11-3
size: NA
J: TRBJ2-1
D: NA
CDR3: CASSLVAVAGQYNEQFF
DNA: TGTGCCAGCAGCTTAGTAGCCGTGGCAGGACAGTACAATGAGCAGTTCTTC

V: TRBV29-1
size: few
J: TRBJ2-5
D: NA
CDR3: CSVGADSRKAYF
DNA: TGCAGCGTTGGCGCGGACTCCCGAAAAGCCTACTTC

V: TRBV5-1
size: NA
J: TRBJ2-7
D: NA
CDR3: CASSLVAGGGYEQYF
DNA: TGCGCCAGCAGCTTGGTAGCCGGGGGTGGATACGAGCAGTACTTC

V: TRBV4-3
size: NA
J: TRBJ1-2
D: TRBD1
CDR3: CASSQLGTGGYGYTF
DNA: TGCGCCAGCAGCCAACTCGGGACAGGGGGCTATGGCTACACCTTC

V: TRBV14
size: NA
J: TRBJ1-5
D: NA
CDR3: CASSQGWVDSQPQHF
DNA: TGTGCCAGCAGCCAGGGGTGGGTCGACAGCCAGCCCCAGCATTTT

V: TRBV11-1
size: NA
J: TRBJ1-2
D: NA
CDR3: CASSPFPLYGYTF
DNA: TGTGCCAGCAGCCCCTTCCCCCTCTATGGCTACACCTTC

V: TRBV6-5
size: NA
J: TRBJ2-1
D: TRBD1
CDR3: CASSPIDRDSNEQFF
DNA: TGTGCCAGCAGCCCCATTGACAGGGACAGCAATGAGCAGTTCTTC

V: TRBV18
size: NA
J: TRBJ1-6
D: TRBD1
CDR3: CASSPNRGNSPLHF
DNA: TGTGCCAGCTCACCGAACAGGGGTAATTCACCCCTCCACTTT

V: TRBV28
size: few
J: TRBJ1-4
D: NA
CDR3: CASSSGTNEKLFF
DNA: TGTGCCAGCAGTTCCGGGACTAATGAAAAACTGTTTTTT

V: TRBV6-2/TRBV6-3
size: once
J: TRBJ2-7
D: TRBD2
CDR3: CASSYSGGSYEQYF
DNA: TGTGCCAGCAGTTACTCGGGGGGGTCCTACGAGCAGTACTTC

V: TRBV6-2/TRBV6-3
size: NA
J: TRBJ2-1
D: TRBD1
CDR3: CASSATGEQFF
DNA: TGTGCCAGCAGCGCGACAGGGGAGCAGTTCTTC